This TCR beta chain was sequenced during a study of T cells in Graves' hyperthyroidism and ophthalmopathy. About the research overall: Peripheral blood samples were taken at initial diagnosis, prior to any treatment. Study-level findings and limits: Ophthalmopathy onset followed model prediction by a median about 6.9 months.

Patients were excluded for uncontrolled infection, other autoimmune disease, pregnancy or lactation. Remarks on this clonotype: Its antigen remains unknown.

Germline CDR1 and CDR2: SGHDN and FVKESK. Trimming took 2 bases from V and 4 from J, leaving 11 bases between them. There are 14 residues in the CDR3. The CDR3 regions of TCR beta were amplified from RNA transcripts. An initial round of RT-PCR targeting the TCR CDR3 relied on the HTBI primer set. TCRdb reprocessed the multiplex PCR reads with MiXCR, giving one entry per CDR3 protein. The data hold 300,000 to 400,000 distinct CDR3 sequences, with over 15% observed a single time. Sequencing was performed on blood. This clonotype was obtained from a woman in her forties or fifties with Graves' hyperthyroidism. This chain links TRBV14 with TRBJ1-2; D unresolved. The CDR3 spells CASSQTRGAYGYTF. The CDR3 region has the DNA TGTGCCAGCAGCCAAACCAGAGGAGCCTATGGCTACACCTTC.